This TCR beta chain was sequenced in a study of glioma-infiltrating T cells. Study-wide results and caveats: Above-expected tissue-blood divergence occurred in all gliomas, most in low-grade ones. CDR3 overlap between tissue and blood was very small.

This clonotype was observed a handful of times. Its antigen is not identified. TCR alpha and beta CDR3 regions were amplified from RNA using iRepertoire nested multiplex PCR. Tissue mRNA or PBMC total RNA, roughly 90-450 ng, went into one-step reverse transcription and amplification. TCRdb itself ran the multiplex PCR reads through MiXCR, one entry per CDR3 protein. The sample carries tens of thousands of distinct CDR3 sequences, about 25% recorded once. The CDR3 contains 14 residues. CDR1 and CDR2 from the germline V gene are SGHRS and YFSETQ. Trimming shortened V by 0 bases and J by 4 bases, and 10 bases separated the two germline ends.

Sequencing was performed on glioma tissue, nonneoplastic brain tissue, or PBMCs (not recorded which). This receptor was identified in a human donor with low-grade glioma or glioblastoma, undergoing nonglioma brain surgery, or in good health (not recorded which). V and J are TRBV5-1 and TRBJ1-2, with a weak D call TRBD1 (5 bases). This CDR3 is CASSLGGSSYGYTF. In DNA, the CDR3 is TGCGCCAGCAGCTTGGGGGGGTCGAGCTATGGCTACACCTTC.